The 11 T cell receptor beta chains below come from one sample, sequenced in a study of sequential checkpoint blockade in melanoma. The assay was immunoSEQ multiplex PCR, and TCRdb's table has in-frame clones only and misses some. This sample has under 3,000 clones, with approximately 24% found just once. Treatment given: randomized to nivolumab then ipilimumab (arm A) or the reverse (arm B). The material was tumor tissue (inferred from file names), obtained from a patient given nivolumab and ipilimumab in sequence. Source of these receptors: a human donor with melanoma.

The rearrangement uses TRBV11-3 and TRBJ2-4; 10 positions match TRBD2. The CDR3 loop spans 18 amino acids. Trimming removed 3 bases from V and 0 bases from J; junction bases left unmatched: 8. The germline gives CDR1 SGHNT, CDR2 YENEEA. The DNA for the CDR3 is TGTGCCAGCAGCTTCGGGTCTAGCGGGGGCCGAGCCAAAAACATTCAGTACTTC. It codes for CASSFGSSGGRAKNIQYF.

This clone has a handful of counts. The V and J genes are TRBV9 and TRBJ2-7; a possible D gene is TRBD1 (5 bases). Germline V CDR1 and CDR2: SGDLS, YYNGEE. There are 14 residues in the CDR3. V was clipped by 0 bases and J by 0 bases, with 7 bases between them. CDR3: CASSVGQNSYEQYF. The CDR3 DNA is TGTGCCAGCAGCGTAGGACAGAACTCCTACGAGCAGTACTTC.

This clone has just a few counts. The V and J genes are TRBV11-3 and TRBJ2-3, with D unresolved. The CDR3 spans 16 residues. The V end was cut by 3 bases, the J end by 0 bases, with 13 bases between. Germline CDR1 is SGHNT and CDR2 is YENEEA. The CDR3, as DNA: TGTGCCAGCAGCTTGTTCTTGGCAGGAAGCACAGATACGCAGTATTTT. Translated, it gives CASSLFLAGSTDTQYF.

This chain uses TRBV19 with TRBJ1-4; 7 bases line up with TRBD1. CDR1 and CDR2 from the germline V gene are LNHDA and SQIVND (reference sequence). The CDR3 has 15 residues. V lost 3 bases, J lost 0 bases, and 1 base stayed unmatched. The CDR3 bases are TGTGCCAGTAGTATCGGGACAGCAACTAATGAAAAACTGTTTTTT. Its protein product is CASSIGTATNEKLFF.

The table lists this clone with a few counts. This sequence joins TRBV30 and TRBJ2-1; TRBD2 matches 10 bases. Per the germline V gene, CDR1 is GTSNPN and CDR2 is SVGIG (reference sequence). This CDR3 comprises 15 residues. V was pared by 0 bases and J by 8 bases, with 7 bases of the junction left unmatched. In DNA form, the CDR3 reads TGTGCCTGGAGTGTGGCTAGCGGGGGAATTTATGAGCAGTTCTTC. Translation: CAWSVASGGIYEQFF.

The chain couples TRBV9 to TRBJ2-3; the match to TRBD1 covers 7 bases. CDR1 and CDR2 from the germline V gene are SGDLS and YYNGEE. The CDR3 consists of 16 residues. Trimming took 2 bases from V and 0 from J; bases not matched to a gene: 6. CDR3 protein: CASSVAGTASTDTQYF. The CDR3, as DNA: TGTGCCAGCAGCGTCGCCGGGACAGCTAGCACAGATACGCAGTATTTT.

This chain uses TRBV7-5 with TRBJ1-2. TRBV7-5 is marked as a pseudogene. This CDR3 has 15 amino acids. The CDR3 DNA reads as TGTGCCAGCAGCTTAGGCCACGGGGTATTTAATGGCTACACCTTC. Protein sequence: CASSLGHGVFNGYTF.

The chain uses TRBV19 and TRBJ1-5, with D maybe TRBD1 (5 bases). With 6 bases removed from V and 4 bases from J, the gap between germline ends came to 10 bases. Germline CDR1 is LNHDA and CDR2 is SQIVND (reference sequence). CDR3 size: 13 residues. The CDR3 coding sequence is TGTGCCAGTAGCCGGGGCTTAAATCAGCCCCAGCATTTT. Translating gives CASSRGLNQPQHF.

The rearrangement links TRBV29-1 to TRBJ1-2; D is unclear. The CDR3 runs to 14 residues. Trimming stripped 0 bases from V and 2 bases from J, with 10 bases between. CDR1 is SQVTM and CDR2 is ANQGSEA in the germline V gene. The CDR3 DNA is TGCAGCGTTGAAGATGGGCAGCTCAACTATGGCTACACCTTC. It yields the protein CSVEDGQLNYGYTF.

The sample holds a few counts of this clone. This chain connects TRBV6-8 to TRBJ1-4, with 8 bases fitting TRBD1. CDR1 is MNHGY, CDR2 SAAAGT, per germline. The CDR3 extends over 14 amino acids. The junction had 3 bases not matched to a gene; V was cut back by 2 bases and J by 7 bases. The CDR3 loop is CASSYGQGAEKLFF. In nucleotides, the CDR3 is TGTGCCAGCAGTTACGGGCAGGGGGCTGAAAAACTGTTTTTT.

The chain has TRBV11-3 and TRBJ2-1, with TRBD2 matching over 9 bases. CDR1 and CDR2 from the germline V gene are SGHNT and YENEEA. The J segment lost 8 bases and the V segment lost 4 bases, leaving 6 bases of the junction unmatched. This CDR3 is built from 14 residues. The CDR3 loop reads CASSSAGGTDEQFF. CDR3 DNA: TGTGCCAGCAGCTCGGCGGGAGGGACCGATGAGCAGTTCTTC.